One and the same sample provided the 11 T cell receptor beta chains below, sequenced in a study of somatic mutations in cytotoxic T cells in rheumatoid arthritis. Sequencing used immunoSEQ multiplex PCR; TCRdb keeps in-frame clones, though not all of them. Among about 7,000 clones listed, roughly 82% were seen once. Specimen: CD8+ T cells sorted from blood. These TCRs come from an adult with rheumatoid arthritis.

This clone was counted a single time. The rearrangement joins TRBV6-1 to TRBJ2-7, with 7 bases lining up with TRBD1. In germline, CDR1 is MNHNS, CDR2 SASEGT. After removal of 5 bases from V and 0 bases from J, the junction contained 4 bases not matched to a gene. This CDR3 has 14 residues. The CDR3 spells CASSSRDSSYEQYF. In DNA form, the CDR3 reads TGTGCCAGCAGTTCTCGGGACAGCTCCTACGAGCAGTACTTC.

V usage is TRBV7-6 and J usage is TRBJ1-5; D is possibly TRBD1 (5 bases). With 1 base removed from V and 7 bases from J, the gap between germline ends came to 14 bases. Germline CDR1 and CDR2: SGHVS and FNYEAQ. CDR3 length equals 15 residues. CDR3 sequence reads: CASSLGSGGGQPQHF. CDR3 coding DNA: TGTGCCAGCAGCTTAGGCAGCGGGGGTGGGCAGCCCCAGCATTTT.

There are a few counts of this clone. This chain links TRBV7-8 with TRBJ1-3; perhaps TRBD1 as D (6 bases). The ends were cut back, 3 bases at V and 4 bases at J, with 10 bases in the middle. The length of the CDR3 is 14 residues. Germline assignment: CDR1 SGHVS and CDR2 FQNEAQ. The CDR3 DNA reads TGTGCCAGCAGCTTGGTTACAGGGGGAAACACCATATATTTT. Translating it yields CASSLVTGGNTIYF.

The chain links TRBV5-4 to TRBJ1-6; a possible D gene is TRBD1 (6 bases). Looked up from germline, CDR1 is SGHNT and CDR2 is YYREEE (reference sequence). This CDR3 contains 15 residues. The V end lost 4 bases, the J end lost 6 bases, and 14 bases lay between the germline ends. In nucleotides, the CDR3 is TGTGCCAGCAGCAAACAGGGAAGTCTTAATTCACCCCTCCACTTT. Translated: CASSKQGSLNSPLHF.

CDR3: CASSFGSTHQPQHF. Here the CDR3 DNA reads TGTGCCAGCAGTTTCGGGTCTACGCATCAGCCCCAGCATTTT. The chain is built from TRBV27 and TRBJ1-5, with D unclear. Per the germline V gene, CDR1 is MNHEY and CDR2 is SMNVEV (reference sequence). The CDR3 runs to 14 residues. The germline V and J ends were trimmed by 3 bases and 5 bases, with 11 bases remaining between them.

The chain joins TRBV6-4 to TRBJ1-6; TRBD1 agrees at 9 bases. This CDR3 contains 15 residues. Germline V gene data show CDR1 as MRHNA and CDR2 as SNTAGT. Trimming cost V 0 bases and J 9 bases; bases outside gene matches: 3. In DNA, the CDR3 is TGTGCCAGCAGTGACTCGGAGACAGGGGGTTCACCCCTCCACTTT. Protein: CASSDSETGGSPLHF.

The chain links TRBV5-6 to TRBJ1-5; D not certain. Germline-derived CDR1 and CDR2 are SGHDT and YYEEEE. The CDR3 is 14 residues long. V was pared by 1 base and J by 5 bases, with 10 bases between. CDR3 DNA sequence: TGTGCCAGCAGCTTGACAGATCATTATCAGCCCCAGCATTTT. It translates to CASSLTDHYQPQHF.

As DNA, the CDR3 is TGTGCCAGCAGTTCTCACAGGGGCCCGCAAGAGACCCAGTACTTC. The encoded protein is CASSSHRGPQETQYF. The chain is built from TRBV6-6 and TRBJ2-5; 7 bases map to TRBD1. V shed 4 bases and J 2 bases; nucleotides not matched to a gene: 7. The germline V gene has CDR1 MNHNY and CDR2 SVGAGI (reference sequence). This CDR3 is built from 15 residues.

The chain carries TRBV7-9 and TRBJ2-7, with D tentatively TRBD1 (5 bases). Germline values: CDR1 SEHNR, CDR2 FQNEAQ (reference sequence). V was trimmed by 5 bases and J by 5 bases, leaving 7 bases between them. The CDR3 is 11 amino acids. The CDR3, as DNA: TGTGCCAGCAGCCTAGGGGACGAGCAGTACTTC. Its translation is CASSLGDEQYF.

This clone showed up just a few times. The genes are TRBV4-1 and TRBJ2-7; 7 bases align to TRBD2. Trimming took 3 bases from V and 3 from J; bases not matched to a gene: 5. This CDR3 region has 14 residues. Germline-derived CDR1 and CDR2 are MGHRA and YSYEKL. CDR3 amino acids: CASSQDGGDYEQYF. The CDR3 nucleotides are TGCGCCAGCAGCCAGGATGGGGGGGACTACGAGCAGTACTTC.

This clone appeared once. The chain links TRBV9 to TRBJ2-5; 7 bases match TRBD2. With V trimmed by 3 bases and J by 1 base, 9 bases remained unmatched. Germline V gene lookup returns CDR1 SGDLS and CDR2 YYNGEE. CDR3 length equals 16 residues. The CDR3 DNA reads as TGTGCCAGCAGCGCCCACAGCGCGGGGGTCCAAGAGACCCAGTACTTC. Translation: CASSAHSAGVQETQYF.